The 21 T cell receptor beta chains below all came from one sample that was sequenced in a study of blood T cell repertoires in COVID-19. Only in-frame clones appear in the TCRdb table, and some are missing; sequencing was by immunoSEQ multiplex PCR. The sample gives fewer than 200,000 clones, 60% to 80% of which show up once; less than 30% is in the top ten. The sequencing sample was made of peripheral blood. These receptors originate from a woman in her sixties or seventies with acute or convalescent COVID-19.

The V and J genes are TRBV7-9 and TRBJ2-7; D may be TRBD1 (5 bases). The CDR3 extends over 13 amino acids. From germline, CDR1 is SEHNR and CDR2 FQNEAQ (reference sequence). Between the trimmed V and J ends, which lost 3 bases and 5 bases, there was a span of 11 bases. CDR3 sequence: CASSFQGSHEQYF. In nucleotides, the CDR3 is TGTGCCAGCAGCTTTCAGGGTTCCCACGAGCAGTACTTC.

The genes are TRBV3-1 (or the pseudogene TRBV3-2) and TRBJ2-5, with D uncertain. Germline-derived CDR1 and CDR2 are LGHDT and YNNKEL (reference sequence). Trimming took off 4 bases at V and 5 bases at J, with 11 bases between the two ends. The CDR3 sequence is 13 residues long. The CDR3 loop reads CASSLQRWETQYF. CDR3 in DNA: TGTGCCAGCAGCCTGCAGCGATGGGAGACCCAGTACTTC.

Details on this clone: Other DNA sequences in this sample translate to the same CDR3. This chain connects TRBV30 to TRBJ1-3; D ambiguous. This CDR3 contains 12 residues. Germline CDR1 GTSNPN, CDR2 SVGIG (reference sequence). V lost 2 bases, J lost 4 bases, and 6 bases lay in between. CDR3 in DNA: TGTGCCTGGAGTTCATCCGGAAACACCATATATTTT. Translation gives CAWSSSGNTIYF.

The J gene is TRBJ1-5, the V gene TRBV30; tentative D call: TRBD1 (5 bases). Germline V lookup: CDR1 GTSNPN, CDR2 SVGIG (reference sequence). V lost 2 bases and J 3 bases, leaving 11 bases between the germline ends. The CDR3 is 14 residues long. The DNA of the CDR3 is TGTGCCTGGAGTTCTGGCAGGGACAATCAGCCCCAGCATTTT. Translated: CAWSSGRDNQPQHF. Filled out from reference TRBV30 and TRBJ1-5, the complete variable domain reads SQTIHQWPATLVQPVGSPLSLECTVEGTSNPNLYWYRQAAGRGLQLLFYSVGIGQISSEVPQNLSASRPQDRQFILSSKKLLLSDSGFYLCAWSSGRDNQPQHFGDGTRLSIL.

The V and J genes are TRBV9 and TRBJ2-1, with TRBD2 matching over 7 bases. CDR1 and CDR2 (germline): SGDLS, YYNGEE. The CDR3 consists of 13 residues. V lost 3 bases, J lost 5 bases, and 2 bases stayed unmatched. CDR3 amino acids: CASSGGLNNEQFF. The DNA of the CDR3 is TGTGCCAGCAGCGGGGGACTAAACAATGAGCAGTTCTTC.

V usage is TRBV29-1 and J usage is TRBJ2-3; 10 nucleotides line up with TRBD2. Trimming at V came to 6 bases and at J to 4 bases, leaving 4 bases not matched to a gene. CDR1 is SQVTM, CDR2 ANQGSEA, per germline. The CDR3 sequence is 13 residues long. The CDR3 nucleotides are TGCAGCGTCGGGACTAGCGAGGCAGATACGCAGTATTTT. This codes for CSVGTSEADTQYF.

The V gene is TRBV6-1, the J gene TRBJ1-5, with 7 bases aligning to TRBD1. CDR1 MNHNS and CDR2 SASEGT come from the germline V gene. CDR3 length equals 16 residues. V lost 3 bases to trimming and J lost 1 base; unmatched junction nucleotides: 6. CDR3 region: CASSDLGGGSNQPQHF. The CDR3 DNA reads TGTGCCAGCAGTGACTTAGGGGGCGGGAGCAATCAGCCCCAGCATTTT.

This clone was detected once. The chain combines TRBV3-1 (or the pseudogene TRBV3-2) with TRBJ2-2; TRBD1 agrees at 9 bases. Per the germline V gene, CDR1 is LGHDT and CDR2 is YNNKEL (reference sequence). V gave up 3 bases and J gave up 1 base; unmatched junction bases: 3. The length of the CDR3 is 16 residues. The CDR3 DNA sequence: TGTGCCAGCAGCCACCGGGGACAGGGGAACACCGGGGAGCTGTTTTTT. It specifies CASSHRGQGNTGELFF.

The gene calls are TRBV7-9 and TRBJ2-1; D gene ambiguous. The CDR3 has 15 residues. With 2 bases removed from V and 7 bases from J, the gap between germline ends came to 15 bases. CDR1 and CDR2 from the germline V gene are SEHNR and FQNEAQ (reference sequence). The CDR3 is CASSLRVVFGNEQFF. The CDR3, as DNA: TGTGCCAGCAGCTTACGGGTCGTTTTCGGGAATGAGCAGTTCTTC.

To note about this clone: The junction differs from germline at one of its ends, possibly a read error. Other nucleotide sequences from this sample produce the same CDR3. V is TRBV6-1 and J is TRBJ2-5, with TRBD2 matching over 9 bases. The length of the CDR3 is 18 residues. From germline, CDR1 is MNHNS and CDR2 SASEGT. The DNA for the CDR3 is TGTGCCAGCAGTGAGACGGGTAGCGGGAGTGGAGTGGTAGAGACTCAGTACTTC. It yields the protein CASSETGSGSGVVETQYF.

V gene TRBV25-1 combines with J gene TRBJ1-3, with TRBD1 as a possible D gene (6 bases). Germline CDR1 and CDR2: MGHDK and SYGVNS. This CDR3 has 17 residues. V lost 5 bases and J 4 bases, leaving 21 bases between the germline ends. CDR3 in DNA: TGTGCCAGCAGTTTACAGGGAAATCGGATGCGCGGAAACACCATATATTTT. This translates into CASSLQGNRMRGNTIYF.

The V call is TRBV18, the J call TRBJ2-5; D not certain. V lost 5 bases and J 2 bases, leaving 12 bases between the germline ends. Germline lookup yields CDR1 KGHSH and CDR2 LQKENI. CDR3 length: 14 residues. The CDR3 protein is CASSDISRQETQYF. The CDR3 DNA reads as TGTGCCAGCTCAGATATCTCGCGGCAAGAGACCCAGTACTTC.

The V and J genes are TRBV5-1 and TRBJ2-3; D is unresolved. Germline-derived CDR1 and CDR2 are SGHRS and YFSETQ. V was pared by 1 base and J by 1 base, with 7 bases between. The CDR3 runs to 14 residues. CDR3 bases: TGCGCCAGCAGCTTGACGGCGGGCACAGATACGCAGTATTTT. This encodes CASSLTAGTDTQYF. Based on the CDR3 plus reference TRBV5-1 and TRBJ2-3, the full variable domain is KAGVTQTPRYLIKTRGQQVTLSCSPISGHRSVSWYQQTPGQGLQFLFEYFSETQRNKGNFPGRFSGRQFSNSRSEMNVSTLELGDSALYLCASSLTAGTDTQYFGPGTRLTVL.

This chain connects TRBV5-1 to TRBJ2-7; 10 bases align to TRBD2. In germline, CDR1 is SGHRS, CDR2 YFSETQ. The J segment lost 5 bases and the V segment lost 5 bases, leaving 7 bases of the junction unmatched. This CDR3 spans 14 amino acids. This chain's CDR3 is CASSSPSGSDEQYF. DNA for the CDR3: TGCGCCAGCAGTAGTCCTAGCGGGAGCGACGAGCAGTACTTC.

This chain connects TRBV6-5 to TRBJ2-2; D is unresolved. Germline-derived CDR1 and CDR2 are MNHEY and SVGAGI. This CDR3 comprises 13 residues. Trimming pared 8 bases from V and 1 base from J, leaving 8 bases between. The CDR3 spells CASSQVNTGELFF. The CDR3 region has the DNA TGTGCCAGCTCCCAGGTGAACACCGGGGAGCTGTTTTTT.

The V gene is TRBV23-1, the J gene TRBJ2-7, with 10 bases identical to TRBD1. TRBV23-1 qualifies as an ORF whose function is uncertain. V shed 4 bases, J shed 1 base, and the junction held 13 bases outside the gene matches. CDR3 length: 18 amino acids. CDR3 coding DNA: TGCGCCAGCAGTCCTTCACCACTCCCGGGACAGGGGTCCTACGAGCAGTACTTC. Encoded protein: CASSPSPLPGQGSYEQYF.

The rearrangement joins TRBV5-8 to TRBJ1-4; tentatively, D is TRBD1 (5 bases). The CDR3 loop spans 14 amino acids. CDR1 is SGHTS, CDR2 YDEGEE, per germline. V shed 4 bases and J shed 10 bases, with 17 bases lying between them. CDR3 protein: CASSLRGSGRKLFF. The CDR3 DNA is TGTGCCAGCAGCCTCCGGGGCAGCGGGCGAAAACTGTTTTTT. Full variable domain (remainder filled in from reference TRBV5-8 and TRBJ1-4): EAGVTQSPTHLIKTRGQQATLRCSPISGHTSVYWYQQALGLGLQFLLWYDEGEERNRGNFPPRFSGRQFPNYSSELNVNALELEDSALYLCASSLRGSGRKLFFGSGTQLSVL.

This clone was picked up a small number of times. In the same sample, other DNA sequences code for this CDR3. CDR3 DNA sequence: TGTGCCAGCAGCCAAGATCTATTAGCGGGAGTCTACAATGAGCAGTTCTTC. It codes for CASSQDLLAGVYNEQFF. The rearrangement joins TRBV3-1 (or the pseudogene TRBV3-2) to TRBJ2-1; 9 nucleotides align to TRBD2. Germline CDR1 and CDR2: LGHDT and YNNKEL (reference sequence). Trimming at V came to 0 bases and at J to 3 bases, leaving 6 bases not matched to a gene. This CDR3 spans 17 amino acids.

The chain links TRBV6-5 to TRBJ2-1; TRBD2 is a possible D gene (5 bases). Between the trimmed V and J ends, which lost 6 bases and 7 bases, there was a span of 10 bases. The length of the CDR3 is 12 residues. Germline CDR1 and CDR2: MNHEY and SVGAGI. The CDR3 DNA reads as TGTGCCAGCAGAGCTAGCAGGAATGAGCAGTTCTTC. Encoded protein: CASRASRNEQFF.

The rearrangement links TRBV19 to TRBJ1-6; D possibly corresponds to TRBD1 (5 bases). Deletions cut 6 bases from V and 6 bases from J, with 12 bases between. Germline lookup yields CDR1 LNHDA and CDR2 SQIVND (reference sequence). This CDR3 spans 14 amino acids. The CDR3 protein is CASSSGGVNSPLHF. CDR3 nucleotide sequence: TGTGCCAGTAGCTCGGGGGGAGTTAATTCACCCCTCCACTTT.

V is TRBV11-3 and J is TRBJ2-3, with 12 bases fitting TRBD2. Per germline, CDR1 SGHNT and CDR2 YENEEA. There are 15 residues in the CDR3. V lost 5 bases and J lost 3; bases outside the gene matches: 3. For the CDR3, the DNA is TGTGCCAGCAGCCAAACTAGCGGGAGGACAGATACGCAGTATTTT. Amino acid sequence: CASSQTSGRTDTQYF.